These 29 T cell receptor beta chains originate from one sample sequenced in a study of T cell changes during pregnancy in multiple sclerosis. TCRdb keeps only in-frame clones here, not all; method: immunoSEQ multiplex PCR. The table includes some 74,000 clones, 92% detected once. The source material was peripheral blood, sampled before pregnancy. The receptors derive from a female donor with multiple sclerosis, enrolled in a pregnancy study.

This clone was detected only a few times. The chain recombines TRBV5-4 with TRBJ2-1; TRBD2 matches at 14 bases. The ends lost 3 bases at V and 8 bases at J; junction bases unmatched: 7. The germline gives CDR1 SGHNT, CDR2 YYREEE (reference sequence). The CDR3 runs 16 residues. This CDR3 is CASSYGTSGSIDEQFF. The CDR3 DNA reads as TGTGCCAGCAGCTACGGGACTAGCGGGAGTATAGATGAGCAGTTCTTC.

The chain couples TRBV9 to TRBJ2-3; 13 nucleotides agree with TRBD2. V trimming: 3 bases; J trimming: 0 bases; junction bases outside the gene matches: 4. The CDR3 extends over 17 amino acids. The germline V gene encodes CDR1 SGDLS and CDR2 YYNGEE. The DNA of the CDR3 is TGTGCCAGCAGCGGGGGGACTAGCGGGACTAGCACAGATACGCAGTATTTT. It is translated as CASSGGTSGTSTDTQYF.

This rearrangement joins TRBV2 to TRBJ1-5, with D perhaps matching TRBD1 (5 bases). This CDR3 spans 15 amino acids. The germline V and J ends were trimmed by 6 bases and 4 bases, with 16 bases remaining between them. The germline V gene has CDR1 SNHLY and CDR2 FYNNEI. CDR3 DNA: TGTGCCAGCAGCGCCCGACGGGGGGATAATCAGCCCCAGCATTTT. This gives the protein CASSARRGDNQPQHF.

The chain combines TRBV6-5 with TRBJ2-7; 8 nucleotides match TRBD1. Germline V CDR1 and CDR2: MNHEY, SVGAGI. This CDR3 is 14 amino acids long. The V segment lost 10 bases and the J segment 0 bases; nucleotides outside the gene matches: 8. The CDR3 nucleotides read TGTGCCACTAAAAGGACAGGGAGCTCCTACGAGCAGTACTTC. It is translated as CATKRTGSSYEQYF.

This chain joins TRBV11-2 and TRBJ2-7; D perhaps matches TRBD1 (6 bases). The CDR3 has 16 amino acids. V was trimmed by 1 base and J by 0 bases, leaving 13 bases between them. Germline loops: CDR1 SGHAT, CDR2 FQNNGV. The CDR3 DNA reads TGTGCCAGCAGCTTAGCTGGACAGTTTAACTCCTACGAGCAGTACTTC. Translating it yields CASSLAGQFNSYEQYF.

CDR3 bases: TGTGCCAGCAGCCAAGCTACAGGGCCCCAAGAGACCCAGTACTTC. Its protein product is CASSQATGPQETQYF. The chain links TRBV14 to TRBJ2-5, with D possibly being TRBD1 (6 bases). Trimming left V 1 base short and J 1 base short, with 10 bases between. Germline CDR1 SGHDN, CDR2 FVKESK. The CDR3 loop spans 15 amino acids.

The V gene is TRBV11-2, the J gene TRBJ2-1; 7 nucleotides agree with TRBD2. The CDR3 consists of 16 residues. Germline CDR1 and CDR2: SGHAT and FQNNGV. With 1 base clipped from V and 0 bases from J, the junction kept 3 bases outside the gene matches. The CDR3 bases are TGTGCCAGCAGCTTAGGGGGGGAGGGCTCCTACAATGAGCAGTTCTTC. Protein: CASSLGGEGSYNEQFF.

The V and J genes are TRBV6-1 and TRBJ1-5, with D possibly matching TRBD1 (6 bases). Germline CDR1 is MNHNS and CDR2 is SASEGT. The CDR3 is made up of 15 amino acids. V shed 6 bases and J shed 4 bases, with 16 bases lying between them. The DNA of the CDR3 is TGTGCCAGCAGCCCCCGGGGGGCATGGAATCAGCCCCAGCATTTT. Protein sequence: CASSPRGAWNQPQHF.

The rearrangement uses TRBV6-5 and TRBJ2-7; tentative D call: TRBD2 (6 bases). Germline-derived CDR1 and CDR2 are MNHEY and SVGAGI. The CDR3 sequence is 14 residues long. Trimming stripped 6 bases from V and 3 bases from J, with 15 bases between. CDR3 loop: CASSPPGDLYEQYF. CDR3 sequence (DNA): TGTGCCAGCAGCCCCCCGGGAGACCTCTACGAGCAGTACTTC.

The genes are TRBV4-2 and TRBJ2-7; tentative D call: TRBD1 (6 bases). The CDR3 runs 17 residues. Per the germline V gene, CDR1 is LGHNA and CDR2 is YNFKEQ. V lost 4 bases and J lost 0, with 19 bases in between. CDR3 bases: TGTGCCAGCAGCCCCCGGGCCATCCTAGGGGGCTCCTACGAGCAGTACTTC. It specifies CASSPRAILGGSYEQYF.

This chain uses TRBV7-8 with TRBJ1-2; D unclear. The CDR3 loop spans 16 amino acids. V dropped 6 bases and J dropped 4 bases, with 21 bases sitting between them. Germline assignment: CDR1 SGHVS and CDR2 FQNEAQ. CDR3 amino acids: CASSIYIPRGFYGYTF. The DNA for the CDR3 is TGTGCCAGCAGTATCTATATACCCCGGGGTTTCTATGGCTACACCTTC.

The chain recombines TRBV19 with TRBJ2-7; tentative D call: TRBD1 (5 bases). Germline CDR1 and CDR2: LNHDA and SQIVND (reference sequence). The V gene lost 3 bases and the J gene lost 6 bases, with 18 bases spanning the gap. The CDR3 runs to 15 residues. This CDR3 reads CASSILPGPGSEQYF. Written as DNA, the CDR3 is TGTGCCAGTAGTATCCTCCCGGGCCCAGGGTCCGAGCAGTACTTC.

The chain employs TRBV4-3 and TRBJ1-4; D is unclear. The CDR3 has 16 amino acids. Per germline, CDR1 LGHNA and CDR2 YSLEER. V was pared by 1 base and J by 2 bases, with 11 bases between. CDR3 bases: TGCGCCAGCAGCCAAGCGGCCGGGATTACTAATGAAAAACTGTTTTTT. This codes for CASSQAAGITNEKLFF.

The chain combines TRBV5-1 with TRBJ2-2; 9 bases line up with TRBD2. CDR1 SGHRS and CDR2 YFSETQ come from the germline V gene. The ends lost 4 bases at V and 0 bases at J; junction bases unmatched: 1. The CDR3 contains 15 residues. The CDR3 sequence: CASSLAGPNTGELFF. The CDR3 region has the DNA TGCGCCAGCAGCCTAGCGGGACCGAACACCGGGGAGCTGTTTTTT.

The rearrangement joins TRBV19 to TRBJ1-2; TRBD1 agrees at 7 bases. Per germline, CDR1 LNHDA and CDR2 SQIVND (reference sequence). This CDR3 contains 15 residues. V trimming: 7 bases; J trimming: 8 bases; junction bases outside the gene matches: 16. The CDR3 bases are TGTGCCAGTACCGGGGACAGTCGCATCGGCGTAGGCTACACCTTC. Translation: CASTGDSRIGVGYTF.

V gene TRBV7-9 combines with J gene TRBJ1-2, with 9 nucleotides matching TRBD1. The trim removed 5 bases at V and 9 bases at J, leaving 13 bases unmatched. The CDR3 is 15 amino acids. Germline V lookup: CDR1 SEHNR, CDR2 FQNEAQ (reference sequence). CDR3 protein: CASSPRTGDMLSYTF. Written as DNA, the CDR3 is TGTGCCAGCAGCCCCAGGACAGGGGATATGTTGAGCTACACCTTC.

This chain connects TRBV27 to TRBJ2-2; D unresolved. The CDR3 runs to 17 residues. Germline loops: CDR1 MNHEY, CDR2 SMNVEV (reference sequence). V gave up 7 bases and J gave up 3 bases, with 21 bases separating them. The DNA for the CDR3 is TGTGCCAGCAAAGGAATAGGAACCCCTCTAGACACCGGGGAGCTGTTTTTT. Protein product: CASKGIGTPLDTGELFF.

V usage is TRBV28 and J usage is TRBJ2-1; the match to TRBD2 covers 8 bases. There are 15 residues in the CDR3. CDR1 MDHEN and CDR2 SYDVKM come from the germline V gene. With 3 bases clipped from V and 3 bases from J, the junction kept 4 bases outside the gene matches. The CDR3 nucleotides read TGTGCCAGCAGTTTCCACGGGAGGGTCTACAATGAGCAGTTCTTC. The encoded protein is CASSFHGRVYNEQFF.

The chain combines TRBV10-3 with TRBJ1-2; perhaps TRBD1 as D (5 bases). Trimming pared 4 bases from V and 3 bases from J, leaving 6 bases between. This CDR3 contains 12 residues. In germline, CDR1 is ENHRY, CDR2 SYGVKD. This chain's CDR3 is CAISVGDYGYTF. The DNA for the CDR3 is TGTGCCATCAGTGTAGGGGACTATGGCTACACCTTC.

The chain links TRBV25-1 to TRBJ2-3; 11 bases agree with TRBD2. The CDR3 runs to 16 residues. Germline loops: CDR1 MGHDK, CDR2 SYGVNS. The V segment lost 3 bases and the J segment 6 bases; nucleotides outside the gene matches: 8. CDR3 loop: CASSDPTSGSYDTQYF. The CDR3 DNA is TGTGCCAGCAGTGATCCAACTAGCGGGAGTTATGATACGCAGTATTTT.

The count of this clone is one. The CDR3 protein is CSAVITDTQYF. The CDR3 nucleotides are TGCAGTGCTGTTATTACAGATACGCAGTATTTT. The V call is TRBV20-1, the J call TRBJ2-3; D is uncertain. Germline V gene data show CDR1 as DFQATT and CDR2 as SNEGSKA (reference sequence). V dropped 5 bases and J dropped 3 bases, with 6 bases sitting between them. There are 11 residues in the CDR3.

The chain recombines TRBV29-1 with TRBJ2-3; TRBD2 matches 8 bases. This CDR3 has 18 amino acids. J was trimmed by 2 bases and V by 1 base; bases with no gene match: 14. Germline lookup yields CDR1 SQVTM and CDR2 ANQGSEA. The CDR3 nucleotides read TGCAGCGTTGAAGGGGGAGTGGGGCGGGAGGTATTCACAGATACGCAGTATTTT. Its translation is CSVEGGVGREVFTDTQYF.

J is TRBJ2-1 and V is TRBV11-2; TRBD2 agrees at 8 bases. The trim removed 4 bases at V and 7 bases at J, leaving 15 bases unmatched. CDR3 size: 17 residues. Germline V gene lookup returns CDR1 SGHAT and CDR2 FQNNGV. The CDR3 spells CASSSPGGRGNLNEQFF. The CDR3 DNA sequence: TGTGCCAGCAGCTCCCCGGGAGGGAGGGGGAATCTAAATGAGCAGTTCTTC.

The gene calls are TRBV7-9 and TRBJ2-2; D is unresolved. Trimming cost V 5 bases and J 0 bases, with 16 bases left between them. This CDR3 spans 17 amino acids. Germline assignment: CDR1 SEHNR and CDR2 FQNEAQ (reference sequence). DNA for the CDR3: TGTGCCAGCAGCCCCCGCCTACAGAGATCGAACACCGGGGAGCTGTTTTTT. It specifies CASSPRLQRSNTGELFF. Full variable domain (missing parts from reference TRBV7-9 and TRBJ2-2): DTGVSQNPRHKITKRGQNVTFRCDPISEHNRLYWYRQTLGQGPEFLTYFQNEAQLEKSRLLSDRFSAERPKGSFSTLEIQRTEQGDSAMYLCASSPRLQRSNTGELFFGEGSRLTVL.

V is TRBV6-5 and J is TRBJ2-3; 9 bases agree with TRBD2. This CDR3 region has 16 residues. The J segment lost 3 bases and the V segment lost 4 bases, leaving 8 bases of the junction unmatched. Germline V lookup: CDR1 MNHEY, CDR2 SVGAGI. This CDR3 is CASSWSGGRVTDTQYF. DNA for the CDR3: TGTGCCAGCAGTTGGTCGGGCGGGAGGGTGACAGATACGCAGTATTTT.

V is TRBV4-1 and J is TRBJ2-2; TRBD1 is a possible D gene (6 bases). V lost 1 base and J lost 6, with 9 bases in between. This CDR3 comprises 14 residues. Germline V CDR1 and CDR2: MGHRA, YSYEKL. CDR3 in DNA: TGCGCCAGCAGCCAAGTGGGGGCCCCCGGGGAGCTGTTTTTT. Translating gives CASSQVGAPGELFF.

The chain has TRBV7-3 and TRBJ1-5; 11 nucleotides match TRBD1. Losses at the gene ends were 5 bases for V and 5 bases for J; bases not matched to a gene: 2. This CDR3 has 14 amino acids. CDR1 SGHTA and CDR2 FQGTGA come from the germline V gene. The CDR3 sequence: CASSPDRGHQPQHF. CDR3 bases: TGTGCCAGCAGCCCGGACAGGGGGCATCAGCCCCAGCATTTT.

This clone was picked up one time. The chain links TRBV9 to TRBJ1-1, with TRBD1 as a possible D gene (6 bases). The V end lost 3 bases, the J end lost 0 bases, and 15 bases lay between the germline ends. Looked up from germline, CDR1 is SGDLS and CDR2 is YYNGEE. The CDR3 covers 16 residues. The CDR3 loop reads CASSARQDLMNTEAFF. CDR3 DNA sequence: TGTGCCAGCAGCGCCCGACAGGATCTCATGAACACTGAAGCTTTCTTT.

CDR3 loop: CSVATSGFYNEQFF. DNA of the CDR3: TGCAGCGTTGCGACTAGCGGATTCTACAATGAGCAGTTCTTC. The chain joins TRBV29-1 to TRBJ2-1, with TRBD2 matching over 9 bases. The CDR3 is 14 amino acids. Germline CDR1 reads SQVTM; CDR2 reads ANQGSEA. V lost 4 bases, J lost 3 bases, and 4 bases stayed unmatched.